Presented here are 19 T cell receptor beta chains from one specimen sequenced in a study of T-cell memory formation after mild COVID-19. TCRdb re-called the 5' RACE reads through MiXCR, storing one row per CDR3 protein. Of about 140,000 distinct CDR3 sequences listed, approximately 15% are singletons. The material sequenced was PBMCs or a T cell subset sorted from them (not recorded which). These receptors were obtained from an adult woman who had mild COVID-19 (a few samples of this study predate the infection). Cell type and time point are not known.

The chain is built from TRBV29-1 and TRBJ2-1; TRBD2 aligns across 15 bases. Unmatched junction bases numbered 9, after V lost 6 bases and J lost 0 bases. Per germline, CDR1 SQVTM and CDR2 ANQGSEA. The CDR3 covers 18 residues. The CDR3 sequence is CSVPGLAGGWSSYNEQFF. CDR3 nucleotide sequence: TGCAGCGTACCGGGACTAGCGGGAGGATGGAGCTCCTACAATGAGCAGTTCTTC.

The V gene is TRBV28, the J gene TRBJ2-5, with TRBD2 identical over 12 bases. Trimming cost V 3 bases and J 5 bases; bases outside gene matches: 4. In germline, CDR1 is MDHEN, CDR2 SYDVKM. The CDR3 runs 15 residues. The CDR3 reads CASSFGLAGWETQYF. The CDR3 nucleotides are TGTGCCAGCAGTTTCGGACTAGCGGGATGGGAGACCCAGTACTTC. Full variable domain (rest looked up from reference TRBV28 and TRBJ2-5): DVKVTQSSRYLVKRTGEKVFLECVQDMDHENMFWYRQDPGLGLRLIYFSYDVKMKEKGDIPEGYSVSREKKERFSLILESASTNQTSMYLCASSFGLAGWETQYFGPGTRLLVL.

The rearrangement joins TRBV25-1 to TRBJ2-3; the match to TRBD2 covers 14 bases. Trimming cost V 3 bases and J 4 bases; bases outside gene matches: 3. The CDR3 has 16 residues. Germline V CDR1 and CDR2: MGHDK, SYGVNS. The CDR3 bases are TGTGCCAGCAGTGAGTCGGGACTAGCGGGAGCAGATACGCAGTATTTT. Translating it yields CASSESGLAGADTQYF.

At least ten counts were recorded for this clonotype. The chain combines TRBV6-6 with TRBJ2-7, with 8 bases matching TRBD2. The CDR3 totals 17 residues. The germline gives CDR1 MNHNY, CDR2 SVGAGI (reference sequence). The V segment lost 0 bases and the J segment 6 bases; nucleotides outside the gene matches: 13. The CDR3 region is CASSYSLLAALGGEQYF. The CDR3 nucleotides read TGTGCCAGCAGTTACTCGTTACTAGCGGCCTTGGGAGGCGAGCAGTACTTC.

V and J are TRBV24-1 and TRBJ1-1; 7 bases fit TRBD1. This CDR3 spans 14 amino acids. Germline V lookup: CDR1 KGHDR, CDR2 SFDVKD. The ends lost 4 bases at V and 11 bases at J; junction bases unmatched: 12. CDR3 sequence (DNA): TGTGCCACCAGTGACCGACAGGGCAGGAAGGGGGCTTTCTTT. Amino acid sequence: CATSDRQGRKGAFF.

This chain joins TRBV20-1 and TRBJ2-1; 13 nucleotides align to TRBD2. J gave up 7 bases and V 3 bases, and 3 bases lay outside the gene matches. Germline V CDR1 and CDR2: DFQATT, SNEGSKA (reference sequence). The CDR3 is 14 amino acids. CDR3 DNA sequence: TGCAGTGCTAGGCCGGGACTAGCGGGGAATGAGCAGTTCTTC. Amino acids: CSARPGLAGNEQFF.

The V call is TRBV4-2, the J call TRBJ2-1; no clear D gene. The length of the CDR3 is 17 residues. V was shortened by 0 bases and J by 9 bases, with 21 bases between the two germline ends. CDR1 is LGHNA, CDR2 YNFKEQ, per germline. The chain's CDR3 is CASSQDRLLGHLGEQFF. The CDR3 region has the DNA TGTGCCAGCAGCCAAGATCGACTGCTCGGGCATCTCGGTGAGCAGTTCTTC.

This clonotype turned up a few times. The chain links TRBV15 to TRBJ2-7; 10 bases map to TRBD2. The ends lost 0 bases at V and 6 bases at J; junction bases unmatched: 5. There are 15 residues in the CDR3. Germline V gene data show CDR1 as LNHNV and CDR2 as YYDKDF (reference sequence). Written as DNA, the CDR3 is TGTGCCACCAGCAGAGATCGAAGCGGGGGGGCCGAGCAGTACTTC. This gives the protein CATSRDRSGGAEQYF. Variable domain in full (rest from reference TRBV15 and TRBJ2-7): DAMVIQNPRYQVTQFGKPVTLSCSQTLNHNVMYWYQQKSSQAPKLLFHYYDKDFNNEADTPDNFQSRRPNTSFCFLDIRSPGLGDTAMYLCATSRDRSGGAEQYFGPGTRLTVT.

The count of this clonotype is one. This may be a read error: a much more frequent sequence differs by one nucleotide. The genes are TRBV5-4 and TRBJ2-2; no clear D gene. The germline gives CDR1 SGHNT, CDR2 YYREEE (reference sequence). The length of the CDR3 is 17 residues. The CDR3 nucleotides read TGTGCCAGCAGCTTTAAGGCCGGCAAGGGAAACACCTGGGAGCTGTTTTTT. Protein: CASSFKAGKGNTWELFF.

Comments on this clonotype: The CDR3 ends on some other residue instead of the conserved phenylalanine or tryptophan, so this is likely a read error. The chain recombines TRBV2 with TRBJ2-6; 8 bases are a match to TRBD1. Germline assignment: CDR1 SNHLY and CDR2 FYNNEI. Trimming removed 4 bases from V and 1 base from J; junction bases left unmatched: 3. The CDR3 is made up of 16 amino acids. CDR3 DNA sequence: TGTGCCAGCAGTGGACAGGGGATATCTGGGGCCAACGTCCTGACTTTA. This sequence encodes CASSGQGISGANVLTL.

The chain couples TRBV12-3 or TRBV12-4 to TRBJ1-4; 7 bases are a match to TRBD1. This CDR3 has 15 residues. Trimming removed 6 bases from V and 12 bases from J; junction bases left unmatched: 16. The CDR3 protein is CASSLLGQPNGELFF. The CDR3 nucleotides read TGTGCCAGCAGCCTACTGGGACAGCCAAACGGGGAACTGTTTTTT.

This clonotype was counted a few times. This chain joins TRBV5-4 and TRBJ1-6, with TRBD1 identical over 9 bases. Germline lookup yields CDR1 SGHNT and CDR2 YYREEE (reference sequence). This CDR3 spans 14 amino acids. The ends lost 4 bases at V and 9 bases at J; junction bases unmatched: 5. This chain's CDR3 is CASSRDRDGSPLHF. The CDR3 DNA reads TGTGCCAGCAGCAGGGACAGGGACGGTTCACCCCTCCACTTT.

This clonotype occurred a few times. V is TRBV19 and J is TRBJ1-1, with D perhaps matching TRBD1 (5 bases). The germline V gene encodes CDR1 LNHDA and CDR2 SQIVND (reference sequence). V lost 5 bases and J lost 5, with 15 bases in between. The CDR3 is 14 residues long. CDR3 sequence reads: CASSLAGFGTEAFF. In DNA form, the CDR3 reads TGTGCCAGTAGTCTGGCAGGGTTCGGTACTGAAGCTTTCTTT.

The rearrangement links TRBV7-9 to TRBJ2-5, with D unresolved. From germline, CDR1 is SEHNR and CDR2 FQNEAQ (reference sequence). This CDR3 comprises 14 residues. V was shortened by 3 bases and J by 4 bases, with 12 bases between the two germline ends. CDR3 coding DNA: TGTGCCAGCAGCTTGAGTGAGTCGCGAGAGACCCAGTACTTC. Translation: CASSLSESRETQYF.

The chain carries TRBV7-6 and TRBJ2-6; 8 nucleotides line up with TRBD2. CDR3 length: 17 amino acids. Germline values: CDR1 SGHVS, CDR2 FNYEAQ. Trimming at V came to 3 bases and at J to 4 bases, leaving 8 bases not matched to a gene. The CDR3 loop reads CASSFTRGGTGANVLTF. DNA for the CDR3: TGTGCCAGCAGCTTCACCCGGGGGGGGACCGGGGCCAACGTCCTGACTTTC.

The chain joins TRBV5-1 to TRBJ2-1; 9 bases align to TRBD1. In germline, CDR1 is SGHRS, CDR2 YFSETQ. Trimming cost V 2 bases and J 5 bases; bases outside gene matches: 14. The CDR3 has 18 amino acids. DNA for the CDR3: TGCGCCAGCAGCTTTGCCCCTCCAGGACAGGGGTCGGACAATGAGCAGTTCTTC. It yields the protein CASSFAPPGQGSDNEQFF.

This clonotype was seen a few times. This chain uses TRBV10-3 with TRBJ2-7, with D perhaps matching TRBD1 (8 bases). This CDR3 region has 17 residues. The germline V and J ends were trimmed by 4 bases and 0 bases, with 19 bases remaining between them. Germline CDR1 reads ENHRY; CDR2 reads SYGVKD. CDR3 sequence reads: CAISGTGNGGSSYEQYF. The CDR3 bases are TGTGCCATCAGTGGGACAGGGAACGGCGGGAGCTCCTACGAGCAGTACTTC.

Only one count was recorded for this clonotype. The J gene is TRBJ1-2, the V gene TRBV5-4; the D is unclear. Germline V gives CDR1 SGHNT, CDR2 YYREEE (reference sequence). V was shortened by 3 bases and J by 2 bases, with 2 bases between the two germline ends. The length of the CDR3 is 11 residues. The CDR3 is CASSYNYGYTF. The CDR3 bases are TGTGCCAGCAGCTACAACTATGGCTACACCTTC.

The chain joins TRBV18 to TRBJ2-7, with 9 nucleotides matching TRBD1. This CDR3 is 15 amino acids long. The germline V gene encodes CDR1 KGHSH and CDR2 LQKENI. Trimming took 3 bases from V and 3 from J; bases not matched to a gene: 6. The DNA for the CDR3 is TGTGCCAGCTCACCTGGACAGGGGTTTAGCTACGAGCAGTACTTC. Amino acid sequence: CASSPGQGFSYEQYF.